This T cell receptor beta chain was identified in a study of blood T cell repertoires in COVID-19 (dated by TCRdb to between 2020 and 2021). Broadly, across the study: Collaborator samples came from the United States, Italy and Spain and covered acute and convalescent phases of COVID-19. The prospective study material was composed of cDNA or gDNA derived from T cells, B-cell-depleted T cells, or PBMCs. Subjects who had been exposed to COVID-19, were actively infected with it, or had recovered from it provided the deeply sampled blood TCRbeta repertoires that made up the dataset. The repertoires were made available in a free public database intended to serve as a resource for research on the immune response to SARS-CoV-2. Samples were obtained from the ongoing ImmuneRACE study (first 160 participants) and from some 1,300 subjects provided by 6 global collaborators. The sample metadata nearly always contained a de-identified subject ID, COVID-19 status, age in years and sex. Where available, HLA class I and class II types were taken from metadata supplied by the sample provider and were not determined by assay-based typing. Paper-wide results and their limitations: The quantity of clinical and demographic metadata differed by source and by participant and was supplied without curation.

TCRbeta CDR3 regions were amplified from genomic DNA by means of the immunoSEQ Assay, a bias-controlled multiplex PCR. In the authors' own workflow: The number of nucleated cells in each sample was estimated by amplification of reference gene primers within the assay. To quantify the absolute abundance of each unique TCRbeta CDR3 rearrangement, sequence reads were collapsed and filtered. For each sample, productive Simpson clonality was calculated as the square root of Simpson's diversity index over productive rearrangements. TCRdb's version of the immuneACCESS table is confined to in-frame rearrangements and falls short of the full clone set. An unresolved V gene accounts for under half of the shortfall where checked; the remainder is of unknown origin. D and trimming were read from the DNA, whereas the V and J calls and clone size are those reported in that table. This sample lists about 220,000 clones; around 84% were detected once. The ten largest make up roughly 2.8% of the sample.

Relative to germline, V is 2 bases shorter and J is 7 bases shorter, with 12 bases between their ends. From the cysteine up to the phenylalanine, the CDR3 has a length of 14 residues. Only the CDR3 portion is preserved as DNA: 42 bases, with reading frame beginning at the first base. The germline V gene encodes CDR1 LNHDA and CDR2 SQIVND (reference sequence). As concerns this clone: Its recognized antigen is unknown. No clone much larger than this one lies a single base away; base qualities are absent.

Samples from volunteer blood donors who had recovered from COVID-19 were contributed by a second Seattle source. The collaborating institutions used their own protocols to collect whole blood in K2EDTA tubes. For TCRbeta analysis, collaborators shipped samples in one of three forms: frozen whole blood, isolated PBMCs, or DNA extracted from either of those sample types. The sequence derives from a man in his fifties who had recovered from COVID-19. The sequencing sample was made of peripheral blood. The chain joins TRBV19 to TRBJ2-1; the D segment could be TRBD2, given 5 matching bases. The DNA reads TGTGCCAGTAGTATACCTATCACTAGTAATGAGCAGTTCTTC. It specifies CASSIPITSNEQFF.